This T cell receptor beta chain stems from a study of tumor-infiltrating lymphocytes in primary liver carcinoma. Study results and limitations: Present in all five tumor regions were only about 7-25% of the top clones.

Reverse transcription of approximately 0.55 ug total RNA with a constant-region primer produced TCR beta cDNA. Slightly modified ARM-PCR served as the procedure for the TCR beta libraries. These libraries came from three rounds of nested multiplex PCR. TCRdb itself ran the multiplex PCR reads through MiXCR, one entry per CDR3 protein. Among some 38,000 distinct CDR3 sequences listed, 74% were seen once. On this clonotype: Its cognate antigen is unknown. At one boundary the junction diverges from the germline segment, which might be a read error.

From roughly 20-30 mg of unsorted bulk tissue, DNA and RNA were co-extracted together. Patients were treatment-naive with chronic HBV infection. Samples were taken from five separate regions (per tumor). The study found over 90% viable tumor cells in every tumor sample. The source of this sequence is a man aged 40-50 years with primary liver carcinoma and hepatitis B virus infection. What was sequenced was liver tumor tissue from sampling region 4. Noted subset: tumor region T4, right-lateral pole.

DNA for the CDR3: TGTGGCGTCCGCCCGTCCGTGAGAAACACTGAAGCTTTCTTT. Amino acids: CGVRPSVRNTEAFF. This chain joins TRBV29-1 and TRBJ1-1, with no clear D. This CDR3 has 14 amino acids. Germline CDR1 SQVTM, CDR2 ANQGSEA.